This T cell receptor beta chain was sequenced in a study of T cell repertoires in ileal Crohn's disease. Study-level background: Biopsies of the neoterminal ileum at postoperative colonoscopy form M6 samples.

Time point indicated: neoterminal ileum biopsy at postoperative endoscopy, about 6 months after surgery. Included were adult ileal or ileocolonic Crohn's patients indicated for ileocolonic resection. Assay used: immunoSEQ multiplex PCR; TCRdb lists only in-frame clones, some missing. The table lists about 62,000 clones, 85% to 90% of them singletons. The CDR3 spans 13 residues. CDR1 SGHTA and CDR2 FQGTGA come from the germline V gene. V gave up 5 bases and J gave up 1 base, with 8 bases separating them. This TCR came from an adult with Crohn's disease. The V and J genes are TRBV7-3 and TRBJ1-2; tentative D call: TRBD1 (6 bases). Sample: ileal tissue. DNA of the CDR3: TGTGCCAGCAGCAAGGACAGTAACTATGGCTACACCTTC. The encoded protein is CASSKDSNYGYTF.